A single sample is the source of the 3 T cell receptor beta chains below, sequenced in a study of cytomegalovirus exposure and HLA in healthy donors. The PCR used 60 Vbeta and 13 Jbeta primers. The assay was immunoSEQ multiplex PCR, and TCRdb's table has in-frame clones only and misses some. Of 150,000 to 200,000 clones in the sample, around 87% were seen once. The sample was PBMCs. The receptors shown here come from a woman aged 18-35 years in good health and CMV-seronegative.

CDR3 residues: CASRNPRGPPYEQYF. In nucleotides, the CDR3 is TGTGCCAGCAGGAACCCCAGGGGGCCTCCCTACGAGCAGTACTTC. The chain has TRBV6-1 and TRBJ2-7, with 8 bases that match TRBD1. The J segment lost 2 bases and the V segment lost 6 bases, leaving 9 bases of the junction unmatched. CDR1 and CDR2 from the germline V gene are MNHNS and SASEGT. CDR3 length: 15 amino acids.

The chain couples TRBV28 to TRBJ1-2; a possible D gene is TRBD1 (6 bases). V shed 5 bases and J shed 4 bases, with 8 bases lying between them. The length of the CDR3 is 12 residues. Germline CDR1 reads MDHEN; CDR2 reads SYDVKM. CDR3 region: CASSADSYGYTF. As DNA, the CDR3 is TGTGCCAGCAGTGCGGACAGCTATGGCTACACCTTC.

This clone has more than one count but fewer than ten. V and J are TRBV28 and TRBJ1-4; weak D call: TRBD1 (5 bases). V lost 5 bases and J lost 6, with 16 bases in between. Germline V gene sequence: CDR1 MDHEN, CDR2 SYDVKM. The CDR3 consists of 15 residues. Written as DNA, the CDR3 is TGTGCCAGCAGTACCCCAGGGTCCGGAGATGAAAAACTGTTTTTT. Its translation is CASSTPGSGDEKLFF.